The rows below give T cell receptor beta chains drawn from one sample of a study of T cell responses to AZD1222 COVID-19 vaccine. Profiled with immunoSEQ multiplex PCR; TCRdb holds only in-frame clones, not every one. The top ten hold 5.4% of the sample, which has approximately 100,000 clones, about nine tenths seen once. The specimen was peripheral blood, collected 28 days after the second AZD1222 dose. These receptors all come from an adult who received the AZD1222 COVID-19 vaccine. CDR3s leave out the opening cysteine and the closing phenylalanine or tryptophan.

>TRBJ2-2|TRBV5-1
ASSSPGQGNTGELF
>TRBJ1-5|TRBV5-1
ASSLGQGAQPQH
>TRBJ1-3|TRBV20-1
SATPGNTIY
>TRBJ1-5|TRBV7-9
ASSLGWDRDQPQH
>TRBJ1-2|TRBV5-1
ASSLSGNYGYT
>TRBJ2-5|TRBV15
ATSRDMTQETQY
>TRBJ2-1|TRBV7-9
ASSPGSSLQQF
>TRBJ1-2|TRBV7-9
ASSSGGAFYGYT
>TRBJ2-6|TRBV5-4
ASSSTGGIAGANVLT
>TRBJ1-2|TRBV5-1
ASSLDNYGYT
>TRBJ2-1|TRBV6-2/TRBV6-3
ASSYWQGAHNEQF
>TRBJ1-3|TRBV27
ASSLRALGNTIY
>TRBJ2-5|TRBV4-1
ASSQVGFIGETQY
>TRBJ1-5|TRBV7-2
ASSETGLANQPQH
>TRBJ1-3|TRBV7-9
ASSLAARSFSGNTIY